Below, one TCR beta chain is given with its context. The data were taken from a study of T cells expressing NK-cell markers. The overall study: Sorted CD3+CD56+NKG2C+, CD3+CD56+NKG2C- and CD3+CD56-NKG2C+ T cells provided the TCR beta repertoires.

This CDR3 has 13 residues. Germline CDR1 and CDR2: SGDLS and YYNGEE. TCRdb re-analyzed the 5' RACE reads; it lists each CDR3 protein once, without DNA. Its table lists about 260,000 distinct CDR3 sequences. This sequence joins TRBV9 and TRBJ2-3. The TCR comes from a woman aged 18-70 years in good health. The sample consisted of blood T cells: a sorted CD56 or NKG2C T cell subset, CD4+ or CD8+ T cells, or bulk PBMC T cells (not recorded which). The CDR3 sequence: CASSTRSADTQYF.